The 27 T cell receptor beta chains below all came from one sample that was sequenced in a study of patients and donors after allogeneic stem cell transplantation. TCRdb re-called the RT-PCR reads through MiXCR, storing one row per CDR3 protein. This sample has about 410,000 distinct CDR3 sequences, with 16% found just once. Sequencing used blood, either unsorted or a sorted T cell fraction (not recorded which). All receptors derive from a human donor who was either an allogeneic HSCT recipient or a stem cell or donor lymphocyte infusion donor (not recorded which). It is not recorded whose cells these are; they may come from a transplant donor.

The CDR3 DNA follows: TGTGCCAGCAGCTTGTGGGGCCAGCCCCAGCATTTT. It yields the protein CASSLWGQPQHF. V gene TRBV5-6 combines with J gene TRBJ1-5; perhaps TRBD1 as D (5 bases). Trimming removed 1 base at V and 7 bases at J, with 6 bases between. The CDR3 is made up of 12 amino acids. From germline, CDR1 is SGHDT and CDR2 YYEEEE.

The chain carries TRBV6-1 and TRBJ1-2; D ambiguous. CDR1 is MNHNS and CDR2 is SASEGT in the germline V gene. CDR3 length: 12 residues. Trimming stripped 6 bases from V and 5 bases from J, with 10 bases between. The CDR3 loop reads CASRRAGYGYTF. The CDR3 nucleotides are TGTGCCAGCAGGAGGGCAGGTTATGGCTACACCTTC.

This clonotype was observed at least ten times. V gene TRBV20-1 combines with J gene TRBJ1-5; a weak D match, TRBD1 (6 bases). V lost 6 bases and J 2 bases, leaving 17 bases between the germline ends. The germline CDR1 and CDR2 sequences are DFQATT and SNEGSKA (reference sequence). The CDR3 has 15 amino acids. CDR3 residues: CSAKGGFRGNQPQHF. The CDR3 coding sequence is TGCAGTGCCAAGGGGGGCTTTCGGGGCAATCAGCCCCAGCATTTT.

This chain's CDR3 is CASSLRPPTSGSTDTQYF. The CDR3 DNA reads TGTGCCAGCAGCTTAAGGCCCCCCACTAGCGGGAGCACAGATACGCAGTATTTT. The chain recombines TRBV7-6 with TRBJ2-3, with TRBD2 identical over 9 bases. The CDR3 consists of 18 residues. In germline, CDR1 is SGHVS, CDR2 FNYEAQ. J lost 0 bases, V lost 2 bases, and 9 bases had no gene match.

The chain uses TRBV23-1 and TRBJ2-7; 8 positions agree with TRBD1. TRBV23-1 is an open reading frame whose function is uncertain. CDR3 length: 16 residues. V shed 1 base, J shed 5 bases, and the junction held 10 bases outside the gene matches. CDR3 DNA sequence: TGCGCCAGCAGTCAATATATTGGACAGGGAGGCCACGAGCAGTACTTC. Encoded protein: CASSQYIGQGGHEQYF.

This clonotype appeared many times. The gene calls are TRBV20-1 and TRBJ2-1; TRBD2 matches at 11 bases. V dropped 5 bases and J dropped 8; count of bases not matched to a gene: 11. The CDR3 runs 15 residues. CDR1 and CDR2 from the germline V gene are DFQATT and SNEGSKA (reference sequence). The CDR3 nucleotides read TGCAGTGCTCCCATCCTAGCGGGAGGCCCGGATGAGCAGTTCTTC. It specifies CSAPILAGGPDEQFF.

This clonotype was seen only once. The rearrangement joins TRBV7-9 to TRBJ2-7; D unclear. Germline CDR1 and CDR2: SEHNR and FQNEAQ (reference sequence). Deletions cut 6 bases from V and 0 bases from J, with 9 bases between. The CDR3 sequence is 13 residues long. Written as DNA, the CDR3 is TGTGCCAGCAGAAATTGGAGCTCCTACGAGCAGTACTTC. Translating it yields CASRNWSSYEQYF. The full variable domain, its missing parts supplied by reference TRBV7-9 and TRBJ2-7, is DTGVSQNPRHKITKRGQNVTFRCDPISEHNRLYWYRQTLGQGPEFLTYFQNEAQLEKSRLLSDRFSAERPKGSFSTLEIQRTEQGDSAMYLCASRNWSSYEQYFGPGTRLTVT.

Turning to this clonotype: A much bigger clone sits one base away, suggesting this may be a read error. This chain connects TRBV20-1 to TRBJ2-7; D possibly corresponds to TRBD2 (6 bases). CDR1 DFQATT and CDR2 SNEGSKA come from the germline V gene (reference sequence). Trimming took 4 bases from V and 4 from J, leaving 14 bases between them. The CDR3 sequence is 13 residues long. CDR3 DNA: TGCAGTGCTATGTCCGGGAGAAGGTACGAGCAGTACTTC. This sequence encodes CSAMSGRRYEQYF.

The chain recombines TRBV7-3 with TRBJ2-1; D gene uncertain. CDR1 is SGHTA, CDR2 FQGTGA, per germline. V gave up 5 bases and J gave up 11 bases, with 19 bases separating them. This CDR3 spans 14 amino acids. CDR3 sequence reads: CASSQQPGLEKQFF. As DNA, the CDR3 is TGTGCCAGCAGCCAACAACCCGGGCTAGAGAAGCAGTTCTTC.

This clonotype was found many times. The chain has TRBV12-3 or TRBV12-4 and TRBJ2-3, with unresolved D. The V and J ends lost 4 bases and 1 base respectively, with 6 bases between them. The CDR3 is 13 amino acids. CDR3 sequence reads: CASSSRGTDTQYF. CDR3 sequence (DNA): TGTGCCAGCAGTTCCCGAGGCACAGATACGCAGTATTTT.

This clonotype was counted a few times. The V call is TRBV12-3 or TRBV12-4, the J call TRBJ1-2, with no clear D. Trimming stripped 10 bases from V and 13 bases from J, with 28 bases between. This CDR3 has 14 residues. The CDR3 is CAIEIDNLPGLGTF. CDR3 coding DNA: TGTGCCATCGAAATCGACAACCTCCCTGGTTTGGGCACCTTC.

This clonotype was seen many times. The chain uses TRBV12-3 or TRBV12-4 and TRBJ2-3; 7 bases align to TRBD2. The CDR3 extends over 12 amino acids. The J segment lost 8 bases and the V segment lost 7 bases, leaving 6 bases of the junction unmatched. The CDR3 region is CASTQWGGTQYF. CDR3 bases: TGTGCCAGCACTCAGTGGGGGGGTACGCAGTATTTT.

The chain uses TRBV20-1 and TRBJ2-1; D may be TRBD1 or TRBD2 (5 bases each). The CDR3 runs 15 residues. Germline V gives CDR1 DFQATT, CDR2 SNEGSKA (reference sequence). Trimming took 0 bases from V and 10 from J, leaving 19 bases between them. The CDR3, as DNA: TGCAGTGCTAGAGACCGAGGGACCTTGTTCTCCGAGCAGTTCTTC. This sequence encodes CSARDRGTLFSEQFF.

This chain's CDR3 is CSARGTGGGETQYF. The CDR3, as DNA: TGCAGTGCTAGAGGGACAGGGGGTGGTGAGACCCAGTACTTC. The V and J genes are TRBV20-1 and TRBJ2-5; 10 bases fit TRBD1. The CDR3 length is 14 residues. J was trimmed by 5 bases and V by 1 base; bases with no gene match: 4. CDR1 DFQATT and CDR2 SNEGSKA come from the germline V gene (reference sequence).

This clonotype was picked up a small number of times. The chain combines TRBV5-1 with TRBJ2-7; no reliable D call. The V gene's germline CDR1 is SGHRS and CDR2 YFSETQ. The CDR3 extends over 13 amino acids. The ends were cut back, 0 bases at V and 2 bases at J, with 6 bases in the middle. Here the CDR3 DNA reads TGCGCCAGCAGCTTGGAGAATCCCTACGAGCAGTACTTC. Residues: CASSLENPYEQYF. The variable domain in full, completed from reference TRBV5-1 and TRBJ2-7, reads KAGVTQTPRYLIKTRGQQVTLSCSPISGHRSVSWYQQTPGQGLQFLFEYFSETQRNKGNFPGRFSGRQFSNSRSEMNVSTLELGDSALYLCASSLENPYEQYFGPGTRLTVT.

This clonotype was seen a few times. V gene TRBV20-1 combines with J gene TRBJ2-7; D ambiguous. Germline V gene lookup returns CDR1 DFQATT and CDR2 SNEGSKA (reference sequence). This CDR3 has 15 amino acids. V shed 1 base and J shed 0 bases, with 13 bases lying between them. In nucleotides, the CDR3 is TGCAGTGCTAGAGCGTGGGTCGAACTCTCCTACGAGCAGTACTTC. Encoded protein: CSARAWVELSYEQYF.

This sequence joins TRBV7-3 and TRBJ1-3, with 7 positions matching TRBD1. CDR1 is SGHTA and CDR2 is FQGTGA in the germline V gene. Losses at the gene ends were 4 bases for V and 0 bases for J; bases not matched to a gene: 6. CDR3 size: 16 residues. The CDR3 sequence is CASSSTGKFSGNTIYF. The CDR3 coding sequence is TGTGCCAGCAGCTCGACAGGGAAATTCTCTGGAAACACCATATATTTT.

CDR3 bases: TGTGCCAGCTCACCACCGACAGGAACACCCACAGATACGCAGTATTTT. This sequence encodes CASSPPTGTPTDTQYF. This rearrangement joins TRBV18 to TRBJ2-3, with D possibly matching TRBD1 (6 bases). CDR1 and CDR2 from the germline V gene are KGHSH and LQKENI. The CDR3 totals 16 residues. Between the trimmed V and J ends, which lost 0 bases and 2 bases, there was a span of 12 bases.

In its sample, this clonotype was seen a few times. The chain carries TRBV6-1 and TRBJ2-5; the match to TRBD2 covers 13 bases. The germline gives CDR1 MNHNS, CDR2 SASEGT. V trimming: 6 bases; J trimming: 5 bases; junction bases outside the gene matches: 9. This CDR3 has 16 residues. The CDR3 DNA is TGTGCCAGCAGGCCACCGGGACTAGCGGGGTGGGAGACCCAGTACTTC. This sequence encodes CASRPPGLAGWETQYF.

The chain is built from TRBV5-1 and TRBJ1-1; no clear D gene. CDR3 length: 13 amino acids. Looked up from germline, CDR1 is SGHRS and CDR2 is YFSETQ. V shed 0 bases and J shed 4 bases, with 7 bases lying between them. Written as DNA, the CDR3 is TGCGCCAGCAGCTTGGGGGTAACCACTGAAGCTTTCTTT. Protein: CASSLGVTTEAFF.

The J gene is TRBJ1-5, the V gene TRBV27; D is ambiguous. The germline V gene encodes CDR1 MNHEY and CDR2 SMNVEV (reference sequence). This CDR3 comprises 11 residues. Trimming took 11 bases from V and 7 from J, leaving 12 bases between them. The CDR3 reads CASGVIQPQHF. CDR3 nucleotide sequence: TGTGCCTCGGGCGTAATCCAGCCCCAGCATTTT.

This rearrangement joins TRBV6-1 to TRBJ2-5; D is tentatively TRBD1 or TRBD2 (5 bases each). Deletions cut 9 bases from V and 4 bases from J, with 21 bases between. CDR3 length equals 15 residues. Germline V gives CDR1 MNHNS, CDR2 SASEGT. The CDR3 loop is CASSSLVGVGETQYF. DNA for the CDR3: TGTGCCAGTTCTTCCCTGGTGGGGGTTGGAGAGACCCAGTACTTC.

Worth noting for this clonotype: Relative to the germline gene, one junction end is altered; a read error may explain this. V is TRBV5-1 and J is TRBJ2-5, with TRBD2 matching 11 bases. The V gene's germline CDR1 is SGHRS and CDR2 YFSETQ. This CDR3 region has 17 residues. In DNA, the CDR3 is TGCGCCAGCAGCTTGGTGACTAGCGGGACGACGCAAGGGACCCAGTACTTC. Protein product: CASSLVTSGTTQGTQYF.

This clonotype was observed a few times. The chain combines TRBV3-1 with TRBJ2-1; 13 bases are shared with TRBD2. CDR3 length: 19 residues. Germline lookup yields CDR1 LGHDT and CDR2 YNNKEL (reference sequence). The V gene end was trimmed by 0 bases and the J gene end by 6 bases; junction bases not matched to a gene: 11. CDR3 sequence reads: CASSQDGSRGLAGFNEQFF. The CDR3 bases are TGTGCCAGCAGCCAAGATGGGAGTAGGGGACTAGCGGGGTTCAATGAGCAGTTCTTC.

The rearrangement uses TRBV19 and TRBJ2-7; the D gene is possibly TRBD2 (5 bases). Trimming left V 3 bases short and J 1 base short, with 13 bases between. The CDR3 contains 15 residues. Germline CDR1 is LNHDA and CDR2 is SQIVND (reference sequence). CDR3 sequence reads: CASSIPGKASYEQYF. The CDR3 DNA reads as TGTGCCAGTAGTATTCCGGGGAAAGCGTCCTACGAGCAGTACTTC.

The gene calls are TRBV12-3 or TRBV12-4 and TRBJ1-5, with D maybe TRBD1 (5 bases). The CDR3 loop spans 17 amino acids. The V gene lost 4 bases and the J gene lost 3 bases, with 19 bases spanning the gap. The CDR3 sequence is CASSYSHSGPVNQPQHF. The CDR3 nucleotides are TGTGCCAGCAGTTATTCCCATTCGGGGCCGGTCAATCAGCCCCAGCATTTT.

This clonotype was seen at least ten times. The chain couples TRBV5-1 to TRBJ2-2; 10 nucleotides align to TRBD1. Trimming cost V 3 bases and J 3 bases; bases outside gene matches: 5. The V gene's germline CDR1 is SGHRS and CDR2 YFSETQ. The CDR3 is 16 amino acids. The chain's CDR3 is CASSSGQGVYTGELFF. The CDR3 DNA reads TGCGCCAGCAGCTCCGGACAGGGGGTGTACACCGGGGAGCTGTTTTTT.